This T cell receptor beta chain derives from a study of cytomegalovirus exposure and HLA in healthy donors. Study-wide findings and caveats: An analysis done earlier found most TCR beta V segments productive about 87% or about 30% of the time. A list of 150 or so TCR beta chains associated with cytomegalovirus was given.

PCR employed 60 Vbeta and 13 Jbeta primers. Some clones are missing from TCRdb's copy, which holds only in-frame ones; the method was immunoSEQ multiplex PCR. Its listing shows approximately 120,000 clones. Per germline, CDR1 SNHLY and CDR2 FYNNEI. The CDR3 has 14 residues. The V gene lost 8 bases and the J gene lost 5 bases, with 18 bases spanning the gap. About this clone itself: The antigen remains unidentified.

The sample taken for sequencing was PBMCs. The TCR was taken from a woman aged 55-70 years in good health and CMV-seronegative. The V gene is TRBV2, the J gene TRBJ1-1; possible D gene TRBD1, 5 bases. The CDR3 protein is CASRMGGSRTEAFF. DNA for the CDR3: TGTGCCAGCCGAATGGGGGGGAGTAGAACTGAAGCTTTCTTT.